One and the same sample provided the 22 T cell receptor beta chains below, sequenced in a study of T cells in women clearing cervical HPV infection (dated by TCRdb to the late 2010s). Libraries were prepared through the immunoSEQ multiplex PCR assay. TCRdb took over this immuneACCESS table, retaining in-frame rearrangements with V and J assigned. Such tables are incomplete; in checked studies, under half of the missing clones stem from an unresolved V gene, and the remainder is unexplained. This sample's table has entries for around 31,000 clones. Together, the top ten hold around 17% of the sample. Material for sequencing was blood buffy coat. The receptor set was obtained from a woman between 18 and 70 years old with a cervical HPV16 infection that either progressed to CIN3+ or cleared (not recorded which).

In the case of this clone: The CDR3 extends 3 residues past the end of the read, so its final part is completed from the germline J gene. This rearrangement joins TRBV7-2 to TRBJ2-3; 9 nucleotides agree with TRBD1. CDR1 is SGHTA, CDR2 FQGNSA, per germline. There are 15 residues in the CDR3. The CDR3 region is CASSIYRDRVQPQYF. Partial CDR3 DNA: TGTGCCAGCAGCATTTACCGGGACAGGGTTCAGCCG.

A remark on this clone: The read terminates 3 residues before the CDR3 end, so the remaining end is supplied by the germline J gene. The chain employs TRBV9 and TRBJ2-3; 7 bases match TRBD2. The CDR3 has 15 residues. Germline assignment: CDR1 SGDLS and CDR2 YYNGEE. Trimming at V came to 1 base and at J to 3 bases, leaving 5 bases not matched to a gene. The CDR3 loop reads CASSVSGRATDTQYF. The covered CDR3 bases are TGTGCCAGCAGCGTATCGGGGAGGGCGACAGATACG.

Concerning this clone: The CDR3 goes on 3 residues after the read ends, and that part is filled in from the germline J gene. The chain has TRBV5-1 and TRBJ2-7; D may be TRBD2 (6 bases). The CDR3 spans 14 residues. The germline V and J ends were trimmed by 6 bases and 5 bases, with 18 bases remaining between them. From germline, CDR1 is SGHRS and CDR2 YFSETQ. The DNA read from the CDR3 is TGCGCCAGCATGTTGTTTGGAGGGGAAGACGAG. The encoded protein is CASMLFGGEDE. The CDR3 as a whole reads CASMLFGGEDEQYF.

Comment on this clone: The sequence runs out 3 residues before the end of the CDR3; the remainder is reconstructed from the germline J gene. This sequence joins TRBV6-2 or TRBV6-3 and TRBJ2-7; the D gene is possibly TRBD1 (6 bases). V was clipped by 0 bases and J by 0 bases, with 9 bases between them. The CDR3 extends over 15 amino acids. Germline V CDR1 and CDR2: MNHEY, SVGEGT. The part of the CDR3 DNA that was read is TGTGCCAGCAGTTACTCGGACAGCCCCTCCTACGAG. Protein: CASSYSDSPSYE. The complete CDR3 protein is CASSYSDSPSYEQYF.

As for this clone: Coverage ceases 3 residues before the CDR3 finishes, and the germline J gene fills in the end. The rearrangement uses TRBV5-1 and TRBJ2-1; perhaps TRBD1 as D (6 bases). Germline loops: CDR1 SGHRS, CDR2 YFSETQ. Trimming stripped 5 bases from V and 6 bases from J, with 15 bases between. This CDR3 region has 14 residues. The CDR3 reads CASRLTGSGNEQFF. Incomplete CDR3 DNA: TGCGCCAGCAGACTTACAGGGAGCGGCAATGAG.

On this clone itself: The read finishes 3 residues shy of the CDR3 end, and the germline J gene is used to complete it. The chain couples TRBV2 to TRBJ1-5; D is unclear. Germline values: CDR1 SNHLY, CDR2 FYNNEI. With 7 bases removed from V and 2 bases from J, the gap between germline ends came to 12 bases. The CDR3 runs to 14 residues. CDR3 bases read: TGTGCCAGCAACCCCGAACGGGGCAATCAGCCC. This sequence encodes CASNPERGNQP. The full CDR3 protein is CASNPERGNQPQHF.

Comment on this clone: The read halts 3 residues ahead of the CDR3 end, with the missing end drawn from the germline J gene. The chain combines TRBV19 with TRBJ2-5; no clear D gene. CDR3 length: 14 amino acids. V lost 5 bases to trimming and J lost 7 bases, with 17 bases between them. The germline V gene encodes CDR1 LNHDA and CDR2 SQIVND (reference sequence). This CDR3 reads CASSAQATVGTQYF. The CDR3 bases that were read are TGTGCCAGTAGTGCCCAGGCCACCGTCGGGACC.

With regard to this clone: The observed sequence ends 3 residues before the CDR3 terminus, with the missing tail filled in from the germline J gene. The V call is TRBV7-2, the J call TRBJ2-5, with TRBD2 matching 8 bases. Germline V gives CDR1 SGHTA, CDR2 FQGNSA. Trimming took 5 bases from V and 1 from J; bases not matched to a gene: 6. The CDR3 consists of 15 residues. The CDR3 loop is CASSKASGRQETQYF. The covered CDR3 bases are TGTGCCAGCAGCAAAGCTAGCGGGCGCCAAGAGACC.

The CDR3 protein is CASSPLLAGGDNEQFF. Partial CDR3 DNA: TGTGCCAGCAGCCCCCTGCTAGCGGGAGGGGACAATGAG. The chain joins TRBV7-3 to TRBJ2-1, with 12 bases fitting TRBD2. The CDR3 end falls 3 residues outside the read, so it is completed with the germline J gene. The length of the CDR3 is 16 residues. The junction had 7 bases not matched to a gene; V was cut back by 5 bases and J by 5 bases. CDR1 and CDR2 from the germline V gene are SGHTA and FQGTGA.

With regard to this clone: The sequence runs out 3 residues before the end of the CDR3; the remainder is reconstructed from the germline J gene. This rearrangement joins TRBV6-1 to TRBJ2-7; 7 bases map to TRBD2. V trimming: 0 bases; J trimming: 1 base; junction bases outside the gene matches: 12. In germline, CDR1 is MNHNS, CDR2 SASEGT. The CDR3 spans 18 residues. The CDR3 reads CASSEAPSAAGLSYEQYF. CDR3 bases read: TGTGCCAGCAGTGAAGCGCCCTCTGCAGCGGGATTATCCTACGAG.

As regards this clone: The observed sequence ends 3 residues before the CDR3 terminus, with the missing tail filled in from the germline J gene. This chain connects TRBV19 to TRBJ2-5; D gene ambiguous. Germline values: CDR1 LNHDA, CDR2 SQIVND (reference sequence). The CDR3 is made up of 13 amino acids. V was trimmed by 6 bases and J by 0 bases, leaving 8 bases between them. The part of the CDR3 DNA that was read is TGTGCCAGTAGCTCCTGGCACCAAGAGACC. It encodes CASSSWHQET. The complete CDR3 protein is CASSSWHQETQYF.

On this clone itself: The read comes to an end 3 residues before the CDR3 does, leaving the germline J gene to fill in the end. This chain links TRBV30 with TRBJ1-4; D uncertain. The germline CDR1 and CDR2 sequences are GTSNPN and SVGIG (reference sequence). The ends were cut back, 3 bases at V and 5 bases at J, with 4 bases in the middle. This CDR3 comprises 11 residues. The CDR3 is CAWRRNEKLFF. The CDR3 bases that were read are TGTGCCTGGAGGCGGAATGAAAAA.

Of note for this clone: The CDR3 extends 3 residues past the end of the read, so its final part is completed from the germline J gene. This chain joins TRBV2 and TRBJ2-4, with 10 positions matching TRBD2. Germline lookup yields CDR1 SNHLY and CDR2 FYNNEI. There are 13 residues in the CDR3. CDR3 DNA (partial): TGTGCCAGCAGTGCTGGACTAGCGGAGACT. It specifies CASSAGLAET. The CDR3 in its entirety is CASSAGLAETQYF.

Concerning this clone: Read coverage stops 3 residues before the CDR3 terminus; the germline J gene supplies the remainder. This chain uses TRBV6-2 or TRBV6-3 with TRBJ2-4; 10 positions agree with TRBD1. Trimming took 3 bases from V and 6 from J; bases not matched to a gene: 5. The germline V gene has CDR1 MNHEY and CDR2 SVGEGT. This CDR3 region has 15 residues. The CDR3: CASSYSRTGGNIQYF. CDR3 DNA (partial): TGTGCCAGCAGTTATAGCCGGACAGGGGGAAACATT.

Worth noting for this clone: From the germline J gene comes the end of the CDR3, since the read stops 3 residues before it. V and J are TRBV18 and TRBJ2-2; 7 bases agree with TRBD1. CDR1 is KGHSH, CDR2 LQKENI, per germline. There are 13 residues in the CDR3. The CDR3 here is CASSLGQEEKLFF. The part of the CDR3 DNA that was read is TGTGCCAGCTCACTCGGACAGGAAGAAAAG.

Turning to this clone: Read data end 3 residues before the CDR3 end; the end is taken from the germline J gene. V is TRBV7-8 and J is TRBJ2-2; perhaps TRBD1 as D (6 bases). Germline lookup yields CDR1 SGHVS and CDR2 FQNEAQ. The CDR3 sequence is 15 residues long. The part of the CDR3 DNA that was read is TGTGCCAGCAGCTTAGCGCCAGGGGCCGGTTCACCG. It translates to CASSLAPGAGSP. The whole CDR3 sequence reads CASSLAPGAGSPLFF.

CDR3 loop: CASSWLAGEGETQYF. The covered CDR3 bases are TGCGCCAGCAGCTGGTTAGCGGGAGAGGGCGAGACC. V is TRBV5-1 and J is TRBJ2-5; the match to TRBD2 covers 9 bases. The CDR3 goes on 3 residues after the read ends, and that part is filled in from the germline J gene. Trimming took 3 bases from V and 5 from J; bases not matched to a gene: 8. The CDR3 loop spans 15 amino acids. Germline loops: CDR1 SGHRS, CDR2 YFSETQ.

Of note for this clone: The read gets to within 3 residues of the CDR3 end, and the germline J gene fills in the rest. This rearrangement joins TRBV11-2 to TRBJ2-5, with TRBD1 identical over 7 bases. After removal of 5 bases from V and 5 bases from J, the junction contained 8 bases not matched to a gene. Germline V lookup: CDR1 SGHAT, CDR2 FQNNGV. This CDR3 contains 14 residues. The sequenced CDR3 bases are TGTGCCAGCAGCAGCGACAGGGTTGGGGAGACC. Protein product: CASSSDRVGET. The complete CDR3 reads CASSSDRVGETQYF. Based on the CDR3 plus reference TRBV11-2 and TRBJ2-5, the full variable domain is EAGVAQSPRYKIIEKRQSVAFWCNPISGHATLYWYQQILGQGPKLLIQFQNNGVVDDSQLPKDRFSAERLKGVDSTLKIQPAKLEDSAVYLCASSSDRVGETQYFGPGTRLLVL.

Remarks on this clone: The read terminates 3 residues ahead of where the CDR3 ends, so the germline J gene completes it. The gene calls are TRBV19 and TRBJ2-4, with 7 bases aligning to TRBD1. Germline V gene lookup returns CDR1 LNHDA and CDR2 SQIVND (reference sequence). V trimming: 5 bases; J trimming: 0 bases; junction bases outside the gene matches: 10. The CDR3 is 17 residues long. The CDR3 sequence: CASSAWDSMGAKNIQYF. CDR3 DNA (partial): TGTGCCAGTAGTGCCTGGGACAGCATGGGAGCCAAAAACATT.

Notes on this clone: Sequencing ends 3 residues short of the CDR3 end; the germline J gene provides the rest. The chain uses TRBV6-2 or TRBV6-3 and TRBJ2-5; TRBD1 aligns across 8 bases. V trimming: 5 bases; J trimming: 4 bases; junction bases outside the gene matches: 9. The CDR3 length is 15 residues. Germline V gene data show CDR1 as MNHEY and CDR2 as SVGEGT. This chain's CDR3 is CASSPTTGEIETQYF. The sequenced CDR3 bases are TGTGCCAGCAGTCCGACGACAGGGGAGATAGAGACC.

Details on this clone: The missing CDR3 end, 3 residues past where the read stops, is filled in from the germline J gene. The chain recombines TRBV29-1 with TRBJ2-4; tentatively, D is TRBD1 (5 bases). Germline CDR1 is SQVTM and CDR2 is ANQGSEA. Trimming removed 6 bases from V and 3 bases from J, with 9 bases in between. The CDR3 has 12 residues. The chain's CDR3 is CSVGVVKNIQYF. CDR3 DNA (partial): TGCAGCGTAGGGGTTGTCAAAAACATT.

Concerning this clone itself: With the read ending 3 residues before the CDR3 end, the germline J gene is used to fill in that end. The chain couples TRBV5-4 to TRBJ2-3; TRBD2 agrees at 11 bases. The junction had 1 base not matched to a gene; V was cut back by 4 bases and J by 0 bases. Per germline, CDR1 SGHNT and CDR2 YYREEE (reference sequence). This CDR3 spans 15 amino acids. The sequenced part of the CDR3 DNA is TGTGCCAGCAGCAGGACTAGCGGGAGCACAGATACG. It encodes CASSRTSGSTDT. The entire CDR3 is CASSRTSGSTDTQYF.